The 3 T cell receptor beta chains given below trace back to one sample, sequenced in a study of T cell responses to AZD1222 COVID-19 vaccine. Produced via immunoSEQ multiplex PCR; TCRdb's table is partial and in-frame only. This table holds approximately 67,000 clones, 83% found once. Source: peripheral blood, taken 28 days after the second AZD1222 dose. The receptors were sampled from an adult who received the AZD1222 COVID-19 vaccine.

This clone was found a few times. The chain couples TRBV2 to TRBJ1-5; a possible D gene is TRBD1 (5 bases). The CDR3 extends over 17 amino acids. V was shortened by 5 bases and J by 0 bases, with 17 bases between the two germline ends. Germline V gene data show CDR1 as SNHLY and CDR2 as FYNNEI. This chain's CDR3 is CASSPRDSIYSNQPQHF. The DNA for the CDR3 is TGTGCCAGCAGTCCCCGCGACAGTATTTATAGCAATCAGCCCCAGCATTTT.

The chain employs TRBV29-1 and TRBJ1-1; tentatively, D is TRBD1 (5 bases). CDR1 SQVTM and CDR2 ANQGSEA come from the germline V gene. This CDR3 region has 14 residues. V was shortened by 7 bases and J by 3 bases, with 18 bases between the two germline ends. DNA for the CDR3: TGCAGCGCCCTGGGGACGACCCGGGACACTGAAGCTTTCTTT. It encodes CSALGTTRDTEAFF. The complete variable domain, with remaining parts taken from reference TRBV29-1 and TRBJ1-1, reads SAVISQKPSRDICQRGTSLTIQCQVDSQVTMMFWYRQQPGQSLTLIATANQGSEATYESGFVIDKFPISRPNLTFSTLTVSNMSPEDSSIYLCSALGTTRDTEAFFGQGTRLTVV.

CDR3 nucleotides: TGTGCCAGCAGTGAGGAGGTCACCTATAGCAATCAGCCCCAGCATTTT. Encoded protein: CASSEEVTYSNQPQHF. J is TRBJ1-5 and V is TRBV6-1; D not certain. V was shortened by 3 bases and J by 0 bases, with 12 bases between the two germline ends. The germline V gene has CDR1 MNHNS and CDR2 SASEGT. CDR3 length: 16 residues.